This T cell receptor (beta chain) was documented in a study of T-cell reconstitution after alpha-beta-depleted transplantation in children. This clonotype has just a few counts. Unique molecular identifiers were built into the TCRbeta library. Each CDR3 protein gets one entry after TCRdb re-called the PCR reads with MiXCR. Altogether about 610,000 distinct CDR3 sequences are present, about 10% being singletons, with the ten largest covering less than 4.5%. CDR1 is MNHEY and CDR2 is SMNVEV in the germline V gene (reference sequence). This CDR3 region has 17 residues. V dropped 3 bases and J dropped 3; count of bases not matched to a gene: 9.

This sequence originates from a human donor who donated a stem cell graft to a child with acute myeloid leukemia. The J gene is TRBJ2-1, the V gene TRBV27; the match to TRBD2 covers 9 bases. The sequencing here drew on PBMCs from the stem cell graft donor, taken from the stem cell graft. In nucleotides, the CDR3 is TGTGCCAGCAGTTTCCGCCATATTAGCGGGAGCTACAATGAGCAGTTCTTC. Protein sequence: CASSFRHISGSYNEQFF.